The clone carrying this TCR beta chain was picked up a small number of times. What it recognizes is unknown. The data are from a study of T-cell reconstitution after alpha-beta-depleted transplantation in children. Whole-study findings and limits: Two months or so post-transplant, alpha-beta T cells reportedly derived from several hundred expanded graft clones. From newly produced T cells came most of the T-cell counts and diversity one year after transplant.

Researchers prepared the TCRbeta library using unique molecular identifiers, the study reports. A single record per CDR3 protein comes from TCRdb applying MiXCR to the PCR reads. The table includes a few hundred thousand distinct CDR3 sequences, roughly 7.8% detected once. CDR3 size: 13 residues. Germline V gene data show CDR1 as LGHNA and CDR2 as YSLEER. V was shortened by 4 bases and J by 11 bases, with 17 bases between the two germline ends. The chain uses TRBV4-3 and TRBJ1-1; D not resolved. Here the sequenced sample was peripheral blood, taken 360 days after TCRalphabeta/CD19-depleted stem cell transplant. This sequence originates from a female patient aged 2 to 10 who had a stem cell transplant for Fanconi anemia, so the T cells may come from the graft donor. CDR3 coding DNA: TGCGCCAGCAGCCGACCACCGGACCAGACTGCTTTCTTT. This encodes CASSRPPDQTAFF.